The entry below describes one T cell receptor beta chain. This clonotype is classified as large (0.1 to 1%). Its antigen specificity is not known. The junction departs from germline at one end; a sequencing error may be responsible. TCRdb names Illumina HiSeq 2500 as the instrument used. Starting from the raw public reads, TCRdb applied fastp trimming at Q25, assembled clones with MiXCR and retained in-frame beta chains. Each entry merges the rows of one CDR3 protein and shows their most common DNA and genes. The sample table on file contains under 100 distinct CDR3 sequences. CDR3 length: 17 amino acids, cysteine to phenylalanine. Left in the record is the CDR3 DNA by itself, 51 bases read in frame from the first base. The germline V gene specifies SGHVS as CDR1 and FQNEAQ as CDR2. The data were taken from a study (dated by TCRdb to the late 2010s). Describing the broader study: The study used sequence and structural analyses to characterize human CD8+ TCR repertoires recognizing immunodominant viral antigens. Study-wide findings and limitations: According to the report, the CD8+ TCR repertoires were highly diverse, and those specific to different immunodominant viral antigens were distinct from each other.

Recombination linked TRBV7-8 to TRBJ2-1, with a tentative D call of TRBD1 or TRBD2, each matching 6 bases. The sequence derives from a female donor. Sequenced input: CD8+ T cells (not recorded whether cultured). The CDR3 region has the sequence CASSFYFTGAPYDEQFF. In nucleotide form, the sequence is TGTGCCAGCAGCTTCTACTTCACGGGGGCCCCCTACGATGAGCAGTTCTTC.